A selection of T cell receptor beta chains follows, all from one sample in a study of cytomegalovirus exposure and HLA in healthy donors. The protocol was immunoSEQ multiplex PCR, while the TCRdb copy is restricted to in-frame clones and leaves out a portion. The sample includes around 120,000 clones, around three quarters of them seen just once. Sequenced sample: PBMCs. These TCRs come from a woman in her forties in good health and CMV-seropositive. Both conserved end residues are part of each CDR3. A D gene is named only where the DNA matches it firmly. Where a row states a size, it is once, few, many or the class of an expanded clone; other rows omit it.

D gene,J gene,V gene,clone size,CDR3 protein,CDR3 DNA
TRBD2,TRBJ2-5,TRBV9,-,CASSVGVGLAGQETQYF,TGTGCCAGCAGCGTAGGGGTAGGACTAGCGGGACAGGAGACCCAGTACTTC
-,TRBJ2-3,TRBV5-1,few,CASSWAVRGTDTQYF,TGCGCCAGCAGCTGGGCGGTCAGGGGCACAGATACGCAGTATTTT
-,TRBJ1-2,TRBV20-1,once,CSAANHYGYTF,TGCAGTGCTGCTAATCACTATGGCTACACCTTC
-,TRBJ2-7,TRBV6-1,few,CASSEAGTPTYEQYF,TGTGCCAGCAGTGAAGCAGGGACACCCACCTACGAGCAGTACTTC
TRBD1,TRBJ1-2,TRBV10-3,-,CAISEGTGGNYGYTF,TGTGCCATCAGTGAGGGGACAGGGGGAAACTATGGCTACACCTTC
TRBD2,TRBJ2-3,TRBV6-4,-,CASARTSGSADTQYF,TGTGCCAGCGCGAGGACTAGCGGGAGCGCAGATACGCAGTATTTT
TRBD2,TRBJ2-7,TRBV11-2,-,CASSLSPSGDYEQYF,TGTGCCAGCAGCTTAAGTCCAAGCGGGGACTACGAGCAGTACTTC
TRBD2,TRBJ2-3,TRBV9,-,CASSATGGPTDTQYF,TGTGCCAGCAGCGCAACGGGGGGGCCCACAGATACGCAGTATTTT
TRBD1,TRBJ1-2,TRBV2,-,CASSDQTGNYGYTF,TGTGCCAGCAGTGATCAGACAGGGAACTATGGCTACACCTTC
-,TRBJ1-6,TRBV14,-,CASSMGVSYNSPLHF,TGTGCCAGCAGCATGGGAGTTTCCTATAATTCACCCCTCCACTTT